The 16 T cell receptor beta chains below all came from one sample that was sequenced in a study of post-analysis software for immune sequencing data. These TCRs are of unknown antigen specificity. Study conclusions and caveats: Four to six TRBV segments were more frequent in patients than controls; TRBV5-6, TRBV5-1 and TRBV20-1 belonged to this group.

Built from TCR beta cDNA, the libraries had unique molecular identifiers in them. A single record per CDR3 protein comes from TCRdb applying MiXCR to the PCR reads. Of 430,000 or so distinct CDR3 sequences listed, roughly 38% are singletons. Input material: blood. The source is a girl aged 2-10 years with multiple sclerosis.

The chain employs TRBV6-5 and TRBJ1-2; D possibly corresponds to TRBD1 (5 bases). The CDR3 totals 15 residues. Germline values: CDR1 MNHEY, CDR2 SVGAGI. Trimming took off 3 bases at V and 4 bases at J, with 15 bases between the two ends. The CDR3 nucleotides are TGTGCCAGCAGTTATATCCGGGGCCGTCGCTATGGCTACACCTTC. Translated, it gives CASSYIRGRRYGYTF.

To note about this clonotype: Relative to the germline gene, one junction end is altered; a read error may explain this. The chain is built from TRBV19 and TRBJ1-4; possibly TRBD1 for D (5 bases). Per the germline V gene, CDR1 is LNHDA and CDR2 is SQIVND (reference sequence). This CDR3 region has 15 residues. The CDR3 DNA reads TGTGCCAGTAGTATCCCGACAGCAACTGATGAAAAACTGTTTTTT. Encoded protein: CASSIPTATDEKLFF. Using reference TRBV19 and TRBJ1-4 for the parts outside the CDR3, the full variable domain is DGGITQSPKYLFRKEGQNVTLSCEQNLNHDAMYWYRQDPGQGLRLIYYSQIVNDFQKGDIAEGYSVSREKKESFPLTVTSAQKNPTAFYLCASSIPTATDEKLFFGSGTQLSVL.

This chain links TRBV20-1 with TRBJ2-5; 14 nucleotides line up with TRBD2. Per germline, CDR1 DFQATT and CDR2 SNEGSKA (reference sequence). Trimming took 0 bases from V and 6 from J; bases not matched to a gene: 3. This CDR3 has 15 amino acids. The CDR3 spells CSARDGLAGGKTQYF. As DNA, the CDR3 is TGCAGTGCTAGAGATGGACTAGCGGGAGGAAAGACCCAGTACTTC.

The rearrangement uses TRBV7-2 and TRBJ1-6, with 9 bases that match TRBD1. This CDR3 comprises 15 residues. Per the germline V gene, CDR1 is SGHTA and CDR2 is FQGNSA. Trimming cost V 2 bases and J 10 bases; bases outside gene matches: 6. CDR3 amino acids: CASSLIDRGRSPLHF. The DNA for the CDR3 is TGTGCCAGCAGCTTAATCGACAGGGGGAGATCACCCCTCCACTTT. The complete variable domain, with remaining parts taken from reference TRBV7-2 and TRBJ1-6, reads GAGVSQSPSNKVTEKGKDVELRCDPISGHTALYWYRQSLGQGLEFLIYFQGNSAPDKSGLPSDRFSAERTGGSVSTLTIQRTQQEDSAVYLCASSLIDRGRSPLHFGNGTRLTVT.

The chain is built from TRBV29-1 and TRBJ2-7, with D tentatively TRBD1 or TRBD2 (5 bases each). This CDR3 is built from 12 residues. CDR1 and CDR2 from the germline V gene are SQVTM and ANQGSEA. V was pared by 7 bases and J by 6 bases, with 16 bases between. In DNA, the CDR3 is TGCAGCGCAGGGCCGGGACCGCCCGAGCAGTACTTC. It codes for CSAGPGPPEQYF.

Notes on this clonotype: At one of its ends the junction is not consistent with the germline gene, which may arise from a read error. The V and J genes are TRBV12-3 or TRBV12-4 and TRBJ2-1, with 10 bases fitting TRBD2. The CDR3 runs 18 residues. The chain's CDR3 is CVSSSLSLAGVISNEQFF. DNA of the CDR3: TGTGTCAGCAGTTCCCTCTCCCTAGCGGGAGTGATAAGCAATGAGCAGTTCTTC.

The rearrangement links TRBV4-3 to TRBJ1-1; possibly TRBD1 for D (5 bases). V was trimmed by 1 base and J by 4 bases, leaving 13 bases between them. This CDR3 spans 15 amino acids. CDR1 is LGHNA, CDR2 YSLEER, per germline. The CDR3 bases are TGCGCCAGCAGCCAAGTTGTGGGGCCGGGCACTGAAGCTTTCTTT. Its translation is CASSQVVGPGTEAFF.

The chain has TRBV12-3 or TRBV12-4 and TRBJ2-1; D possibly uses TRBD1 or TRBD2 (7 bases each). This CDR3 spans 16 amino acids. V was trimmed by 6 bases and J by 3 bases, leaving 18 bases between them. The CDR3 coding sequence is TGTGCCAGCAGAGTAACAGGGGAGGGTTTCTACAATGAGCAGTTCTTC. Translating gives CASRVTGEGFYNEQFF.

In its sample, this clonotype was seen once. This chain links TRBV20-1 with TRBJ2-5; 11 bases match TRBD2. The J call may be mistaken, given a closer DNA end match to TRBJ2-7. The germline V gene encodes CDR1 DFQATT and CDR2 SNEGSKA (reference sequence). The CDR3 has 16 residues. CDR3 sequence: CSASRLAGKGNYEQYF. The CDR3 DNA reads TGCAGTGCTAGCAGACTAGCGGGAAAGGGTAATTACGAGCAGTACTTC.

To note about this clonotype: Relative to the germline gene, one junction end is altered; a read error may explain this. This chain connects TRBV20-1 to TRBJ2-1, with 10 bases aligning to TRBD2. Germline V gene lookup returns CDR1 DFQATT and CDR2 SNEGSKA (reference sequence). The CDR3 loop spans 15 amino acids. CDR3 residues: CSAREGAGGPNERFF. The CDR3 DNA is TGCAGTGCTAGAGAGGGAGCGGGAGGGCCGAATGAGCGGTTCTTC.

This chain joins TRBV9 and TRBJ1-6; TRBD1 matches 8 bases. CDR1 and CDR2 (germline): SGDLS, YYNGEE. Losses at the gene ends were 1 base for V and 10 bases for J; bases not matched to a gene: 7. This CDR3 has 15 amino acids. CDR3 protein: CASSVSDRVRSPLHF. The CDR3 nucleotides are TGTGCCAGCAGCGTATCGGACAGGGTCAGGTCACCCCTCCACTTT.

The chain has TRBV12-3 or TRBV12-4 and TRBJ1-2; tentatively, D is TRBD1 (6 bases). V shed 7 bases and J shed 7 bases, with 22 bases lying between them. The CDR3 contains 15 residues. In DNA form, the CDR3 reads TGTGCCAGCATCATAGACGGCGGGCAGGGGCGTGGCTACACCTTC. This codes for CASIIDGGQGRGYTF.

This clonotype showed up just a few times. The chain links TRBV6-2 or TRBV6-3 to TRBJ2-1; 9 nucleotides match TRBD2. The CDR3 is 17 amino acids. Trimming at V came to 2 bases and at J to 6 bases, leaving 11 bases not matched to a gene. CDR1 and CDR2 from the germline V gene are MNHEY and SVGEGT. As DNA, the CDR3 is TGTGCCAGCAGTTACGACCCTGGACTAGCGAAGTTCAATGAGCAGTTCTTC. Translation: CASSYDPGLAKFNEQFF.

The sample holds one count of this clonotype. This rearrangement joins TRBV4-2 to TRBJ2-3, with a tentative D call TRBD1 (5 bases). Germline loops: CDR1 LGHNA, CDR2 YNFKEQ. V dropped 4 bases and J dropped 14 bases, with 22 bases sitting between them. This CDR3 region has 14 residues. CDR3 sequence: CASSPSWGPDTRYF. CDR3 sequence (DNA): TGTGCCAGCAGCCCCTCATGGGGCCCAGATACACGGTATTTT.

The J gene is TRBJ1-4, the V gene TRBV6-1, with 11 bases matching TRBD1. The CDR3 is made up of 17 amino acids. The trim removed 3 bases at V and 0 bases at J, leaving 3 bases unmatched. Germline CDR1 is MNHNS and CDR2 is SASEGT. Here the CDR3 DNA reads TGTGCCAGCAGTGAGGACAGGGGGCTTGCAACTAATGAAAAACTGTTTTTT. Translation: CASSEDRGLATNEKLFF.

J is TRBJ2-7 and V is TRBV10-2, with D perhaps matching TRBD2 (6 bases). CDR3 length: 14 amino acids. V lost 10 bases and J 0 bases, leaving 16 bases between the germline ends. CDR1 and CDR2 from the germline V gene are WSHSY and SAAADI. In DNA form, the CDR3 reads TGCGCCATAAGGACGGCGGGGAGCTCCTACGAGCAGTACTTC. Translating it yields CAIRTAGSSYEQYF.